The 23 T cell receptor beta chains below all came from one sample that was sequenced in a study of blood T cell repertoires in COVID-19. The protocol was immunoSEQ multiplex PCR, while the TCRdb copy is restricted to in-frame clones and leaves out a portion. The top ten clones hold 7.5% to 8% of a sample with some 150,000 clones, about four fifths of them seen once. The sequencing input was peripheral blood. The receptor set was obtained from a man in his forties who had recovered from COVID-19.

The rearrangement joins TRBV6-5 to TRBJ2-5; 8 bases line up with TRBD2. The germline V gene has CDR1 MNHEY and CDR2 SVGAGI. The ends lost 5 bases at V and 4 bases at J; junction bases unmatched: 9. This CDR3 has 15 amino acids. CDR3 nucleotide sequence: TGTGCCAGCAGTCCACACGCGGGGGGCGTAGAGACCCAGTACTTC. Translated: CASSPHAGGVETQYF.

This chain uses TRBV27 with TRBJ2-1; TRBD2 agrees at 8 bases. CDR3 length: 14 amino acids. V shed 5 bases, J shed 7 bases, and the junction held 7 bases outside the gene matches. The germline V gene encodes CDR1 MNHEY and CDR2 SMNVEV (reference sequence). CDR3 amino acids: CASSIREGRNEQFF. The CDR3 DNA reads TGTGCCAGCAGTATACGGGAGGGCCGGAATGAGCAGTTCTTC.

The chain recombines TRBV7-2 with TRBJ1-1; maybe TRBD1 (5 bases). In germline, CDR1 is SGHTA, CDR2 FQGNSA. The CDR3 extends over 14 amino acids. V lost 0 bases, J lost 2 bases, and 7 bases lay in between. CDR3 amino acids: CASSLAQGNTEAFF. CDR3 sequence (DNA): TGTGCCAGCAGCTTAGCGCAGGGAAACACTGAAGCTTTCTTT.

The chain couples TRBV3-1 (or the pseudogene TRBV3-2) to TRBJ2-5, with TRBD2 matching 7 bases. Germline V gives CDR1 LGHDT, CDR2 YNNKEL (reference sequence). The CDR3 spans 17 residues. Trimming removed 1 base from V and 5 bases from J; junction bases left unmatched: 13. This chain's CDR3 is CASSQVEAGSWRETQYF. The CDR3, as DNA: TGTGCCAGCAGCCAAGTAGAAGCGGGGTCATGGCGCGAGACCCAGTACTTC.

This sequence joins TRBV28 and TRBJ1-3; 9 bases are shared with TRBD1. CDR1 and CDR2 from the germline V gene are MDHEN and SYDVKM. After removal of 9 bases from V and 0 bases from J, the junction contained 12 bases not matched to a gene. The CDR3 spans 17 residues. This chain's CDR3 is CAREKGQGVDSGNTIYF. The CDR3 region has the DNA TGTGCCAGAGAAAAGGGACAGGGTGTTGACTCTGGAAACACCATATATTTT.

This sequence joins TRBV28 and TRBJ2-2, with a weak D call TRBD1 (5 bases). Trimming cost V 5 bases and J 5 bases, with 24 bases left between them. This CDR3 is 18 amino acids long. In germline, CDR1 is MDHEN, CDR2 SYDVKM. CDR3 loop: CASSPSARVFRITGELFF. CDR3 sequence (DNA): TGTGCCAGCAGTCCTTCTGCCAGGGTCTTCCGGATTACCGGGGAGCTGTTTTTT.

This clone turned up a few times. CDR3: CASSSERGLGGYTF. Here the CDR3 DNA reads TGTGCCAGCAGCTCGGAGCGGGGGCTCGGCGGCTACACCTTC. This chain connects TRBV5-4 to TRBJ1-2; TRBD1 might be the D (6 bases). Trimming took 3 bases from V and 8 from J, leaving 17 bases between them. The CDR3 length is 14 residues. Germline assignment: CDR1 SGHNT and CDR2 YYREEE (reference sequence).

V usage is TRBV27 and J usage is TRBJ2-5; a weak D match, TRBD2 (6 bases). With 5 bases removed from V and 5 bases from J, the gap between germline ends came to 6 bases. The germline V gene has CDR1 MNHEY and CDR2 SMNVEV (reference sequence). The CDR3 has 11 amino acids. The CDR3 nucleotides are TGTGCCAGCAGTGGGGGGGAGACCCAGTACTTC. This gives the protein CASSGGETQYF.

This clone was found a few times. This rearrangement joins TRBV11-2 to TRBJ2-5; 9 bases map to TRBD1. The CDR3 is 14 residues long. With V trimmed by 9 bases and J by 4 bases, 9 bases remained unmatched. The germline gives CDR1 SGHAT, CDR2 FQNNGV. In DNA form, the CDR3 reads TGTGCCAGTCTCAAAACAGGGGGCGGAGAGACCCAGTACTTC. Residues: CASLKTGGGETQYF.

V usage is TRBV28 and J usage is TRBJ2-3; no definite D call. Germline V gene lookup returns CDR1 MDHEN and CDR2 SYDVKM. The V end lost 6 bases, the J end lost 3 bases, and 10 bases lay between the germline ends. This CDR3 contains 13 residues. CDR3 sequence reads: CASSLTETDTQYF. CDR3 nucleotides: TGTGCCAGCAGCCTCACGGAGACAGATACGCAGTATTTT.

The rearrangement joins TRBV18 to TRBJ2-1, with 8 bases fitting TRBD1. Germline CDR1 is KGHSH and CDR2 is LQKENI. Trimming removed 2 bases from V and 9 bases from J; junction bases left unmatched: 3. The CDR3 totals 13 residues. CDR3 in DNA: TGTGCCAGCTCACCAACAGGGGGAGGTGAGCAGTTCTTC. Amino acids: CASSPTGGGEQFF.

The chain carries TRBV19 and TRBJ2-6; the D gene is possibly TRBD1 (5 bases). The CDR3 loop spans 14 amino acids. Trimming left V 7 bases short and J 0 bases short, with 7 bases between. Germline-derived CDR1 and CDR2 are LNHDA and SQIVND (reference sequence). CDR3 residues: CASKTGSGANVLTF. The CDR3 DNA reads as TGTGCCAGTAAAACAGGCTCTGGGGCCAACGTCCTGACTTTC.

The chain joins TRBV2 to TRBJ2-7, with a tentative D call TRBD2 (5 bases). The CDR3 sequence is 12 residues long. The V gene lost 9 bases and the J gene lost 7 bases, with 16 bases spanning the gap. Germline assignment: CDR1 SNHLY and CDR2 FYNNEI. CDR3 in amino acids: CASNREPWEQYF. The CDR3 nucleotides are TGTGCCAGTAACCGGGAACCGTGGGAGCAGTACTTC.

This chain uses TRBV5-5 with TRBJ2-2; possible D gene TRBD2, 5 bases. The ends were cut back, 3 bases at V and 2 bases at J, with 8 bases in the middle. The CDR3 runs 14 residues. The germline CDR1 and CDR2 sequences are SGHKS and YYEKEE (reference sequence). The CDR3: CASSYGSNTGELFF. CDR3 nucleotides: TGTGCCAGCAGCTATGGGAGTAACACCGGGGAGCTGTTTTTT. Drawing the rest from reference TRBV5-5 and TRBJ2-2, the complete variable domain is DAGVTQSPTHLIKTRGQQVTLRCSPISGHKSVSWYQQVLGQGPQFIFQYYEKEERGRGNFPDRFSARQFPNYSSELNVNALLLGDSALYLCASSYGSNTGELFFGEGSRLTVL.

V usage is TRBV4-2 and J usage is TRBJ2-3, with 8 bases identical to TRBD2. Germline trimming cut 1 base from V and 0 bases from J; bases unmatched to any gene: 9. Germline loops: CDR1 LGHNA, CDR2 YNFKEQ. This CDR3 is 18 amino acids long. CDR3 nucleotides: TGTGCCAGCAGCCAAGGTCGGGGGGGCAGTTCTAGCACAGATACGCAGTATTTT. It translates to CASSQGRGGSSSTDTQYF.

This clone occurred a few times. The rearrangement links TRBV21-1 to TRBJ2-7; TRBD2, the D gene given by the table, was not confirmed from the DNA. TRBV21-1 represents a pseudogene. The CDR3 runs to 12 residues. The CDR3 bases are TGTGCCAGCAGCAAAGTCGGCTACGAGCAGTACTTC. This encodes CASSKVGYEQYF.

This sequence joins TRBV7-2 and TRBJ2-7; the match to TRBD2 covers 8 bases. V dropped 2 bases and J dropped 4; count of bases not matched to a gene: 4. CDR1 is SGHTA, CDR2 FQGNSA, per germline. The CDR3 length is 14 residues. The CDR3 region is CASSLPGGAYEQYF. The CDR3 DNA reads TGTGCCAGCAGCTTACCGGGGGGGGCGTACGAGCAGTACTTC.

V is TRBV24-1 and J is TRBJ2-2; D remains unclear. V was trimmed by 1 base and J by 6 bases, leaving 8 bases between them. The CDR3 length is 14 residues. Germline V gene data show CDR1 as KGHDR and CDR2 as SFDVKD. For the CDR3, the DNA is TGTGCCACCAGTGATTTCCGGGTTTCCGGGGAGCTGTTTTTT. It encodes CATSDFRVSGELFF.

For this clone: Other DNA sequences in this sample translate to the same CDR3. The V and J genes are TRBV9 and TRBJ1-1; D not certain. The CDR3 length is 11 residues. Between the trimmed V and J ends, which lost 3 bases and 5 bases, there was a span of 5 bases. Germline lookup yields CDR1 SGDLS and CDR2 YYNGEE. The DNA of the CDR3 is TGTGCCAGCAGCGGCGGAACTGAAGCTTTCTTT. Its protein product is CASSGGTEAFF.

A few counts support this clone. This chain uses TRBV6-1 with TRBJ2-2; 7 nucleotides agree with TRBD1. The CDR3 is 16 residues long. The trim removed 2 bases at V and 7 bases at J, leaving 10 bases unmatched. From germline, CDR1 is MNHNS and CDR2 SASEGT. CDR3 in amino acids: CASSEKQGKYGGELFF. The CDR3 coding sequence is TGTGCCAGCAGTGAAAAACAGGGGAAGTATGGCGGGGAGCTGTTTTTT.

This clone appeared once. The chain is built from TRBV4-3 and TRBJ1-5, with TRBD1 as a possible D gene (6 bases). V gave up 0 bases and J gave up 2 bases, with 8 bases separating them. This CDR3 region has 15 residues. Per germline, CDR1 LGHNA and CDR2 YSLEER. The CDR3 nucleotides read TGCGCCAGCAGCCAAGATCAGGGGCGCAATCAGCCCCAGCATTTT. Protein: CASSQDQGRNQPQHF.

This clone was detected once. V usage is TRBV28 and J usage is TRBJ2-5, with D hard to call. The CDR3 consists of 13 residues. CDR1 and CDR2 (germline): MDHEN, SYDVKM. Trimming shortened V by 1 base and J by 2 bases, and 5 bases separated the two germline ends. DNA of the CDR3: TGTGCCAGCAGTTTATCCAAACAAGAGACCCAGTACTTC. Protein product: CASSLSKQETQYF. Combining the CDR3 with reference TRBV28 and TRBJ2-5 gives the whole variable domain DVKVTQSSRYLVKRTGEKVFLECVQDMDHENMFWYRQDPGLGLRLIYFSYDVKMKEKGDIPEGYSVSREKKERFSLILESASTNQTSMYLCASSLSKQETQYFGPGTRLLVL.

The chain joins TRBV21-1 to TRBJ1-4; the listed D gene, TRBD1, was not tested against the DNA. TRBV21-1 is flagged as a pseudogene. The CDR3 runs 16 residues. CDR3 nucleotides: TGTGCCAGCAGCAAAGGGGCAGGGGTGACTAATGAAAAACTGTTTTTT. It encodes CASSKGAGVTNEKLFF.